These 17 T cell receptor beta chains were sequenced from one sample in a study of cytomegalovirus exposure and HLA in healthy donors. Vbeta (60) and Jbeta (13) primers were used in the PCR. The method was immunoSEQ multiplex PCR; TCRdb's version includes in-frame clones alone and lacks a portion of them. The table lists 150,000 to 200,000 clones, about 71% of them singletons. Sequencing was performed on PBMCs. These receptors were collected from a man aged 45-65 years in good health and CMV-seronegative.

The chain employs TRBV10-2 and TRBJ1-2; TRBD1 might be the D (6 bases). The germline gives CDR1 WSHSY, CDR2 SAAADI. The V and J ends lost 7 bases and 4 bases respectively, with 13 bases between them. CDR3 length: 13 residues. CDR3 coding DNA: TGCGCCAGCACCCCCGGGACACTCTATGGCTACACCTTC. Translating gives CASTPGTLYGYTF.

The chain combines TRBV29-1 with TRBJ2-3; possible D gene TRBD2, 6 bases. CDR1 and CDR2 (germline): SQVTM, ANQGSEA. The CDR3 is 18 residues long. V was pared by 3 bases and J by 2 bases, with 24 bases between. CDR3 loop: CSVDPRRAGWGITDTQYF. CDR3 in DNA: TGCAGCGTTGACCCCCGCAGAGCGGGCTGGGGTATCACAGATACGCAGTATTTT.

V and J are TRBV18 and TRBJ1-2; the D is unclear. The CDR3 is 18 amino acids. Germline assignment: CDR1 KGHSH and CDR2 LQKENI. The V gene lost 2 bases and the J gene lost 0 bases, with 19 bases spanning the gap. This chain's CDR3 is CASSPRVGREPPNYGYTF. CDR3 nucleotides: TGTGCCAGCTCACCAAGAGTTGGGAGGGAGCCCCCTAACTATGGCTACACCTTC. Full variable domain (outside the CDR3, taken from reference TRBV18 and TRBJ1-2): NAGVMQNPRHLVRRRGQEARLRCSPMKGHSHVYWYRQLPEEGLKFMVYLQKENIIDESGMPKERFSAEFPKEGPSILRIQQVVRGDSAAYFCASSPRVGREPPNYGYTFGSGTRLTVV.

The rearrangement links TRBV7-8 to TRBJ1-1, with 9 bases matching TRBD1. With V trimmed by 1 base and J by 6 bases, 9 bases remained unmatched. The V gene's germline CDR1 is SGHVS and CDR2 FQNEAQ. This CDR3 has 16 amino acids. CDR3 region: CASSLVGTGPGAEAFF. In DNA form, the CDR3 reads TGTGCCAGCAGCTTAGTGGGGACAGGGCCCGGGGCTGAAGCTTTCTTT.

The J gene is TRBJ1-2, the V gene TRBV29-1, with D maybe TRBD1 (5 bases). The CDR3 runs 12 residues. From germline, CDR1 is SQVTM and CDR2 ANQGSEA. V lost 6 bases, J lost 4 bases, and 12 bases lay in between. The CDR3 protein is CSVSRQSYGYTF. The CDR3 DNA sequence: TGCAGCGTATCGAGACAGAGCTATGGCTACACCTTC.

J is TRBJ1-2 and V is TRBV20-1, with 7 bases fitting TRBD1. This CDR3 comprises 11 residues. Germline-derived CDR1 and CDR2 are DFQATT and SNEGSKA (reference sequence). The CDR3 DNA reads TGCAGGGGGACAGCTAACTATGGCTACACCTTC. This encodes CRGTANYGYTF.

This clone has only a few counts. This chain joins TRBV21-1 and TRBJ1-6; the D segment call TRBD1 is taken from the table without a DNA check. TRBV21-1 is deemed a pseudogene. The CDR3 is made up of 19 amino acids. The CDR3 sequence: CASSIRANRQGSYNSPLHF. In DNA form, the CDR3 reads TGTGCCAGCAGCATCCGCGCTAATAGACAGGGTTCCTATAATTCACCCCTCCACTTT.

The V gene is TRBV27, the J gene TRBJ1-2, with D possibly being TRBD1 (5 bases). Trimming left V 3 bases short and J 3 bases short, with 11 bases between. CDR1 is MNHEY, CDR2 SMNVEV, per germline (reference sequence). This CDR3 contains 14 residues. CDR3 sequence: CASSFGGVDYGYTF. The DNA for the CDR3 is TGTGCCAGCAGTTTTGGGGGGGTGGACTATGGCTACACCTTC.

This clone was found a few times. The chain is built from TRBV7-9 and TRBJ2-2, with TRBD1 identical over 7 bases. CDR3 length: 15 amino acids. The ends lost 1 base at V and 6 bases at J; junction bases unmatched: 5. Germline assignment: CDR1 SEHNR and CDR2 FQNEAQ (reference sequence). The CDR3 protein is CASSLVGGEAGELFF. The CDR3 bases are TGTGCCAGCAGCTTAGTAGGGGGCGAGGCCGGGGAGCTGTTTTTT.

A word on this clone: The junction departs from the called germline gene at one end, perhaps through a read error. The same CDR3 can be traced to other DNA sequences in this sample. This chain links TRBV27 with TRBJ2-7, with 8 bases identical to TRBD2. Germline values: CDR1 MNHEY, CDR2 SMNVEV (reference sequence). The length of the CDR3 is 15 residues. In DNA, the CDR3 is TGCGCCAGCAGCCTGCGGAGCGGGGGCTCCTACGAGCAGTACTTC. Translating gives CASSLRSGGSYEQYF.

The CDR3 protein is CATQWTSGQETQYF. The CDR3 DNA sequence: TGTGCCACCCAGTGGACTAGCGGACAAGAGACCCAGTACTTC. This chain connects TRBV6-1 to TRBJ2-5; 10 nucleotides line up with TRBD2. The germline V gene has CDR1 MNHNS and CDR2 SASEGT. The CDR3 runs 14 residues. V lost 10 bases, J lost 2 bases, and 7 bases stayed unmatched.

The chain combines TRBV7-9 with TRBJ1-5; the match to TRBD1 covers 8 bases. Germline V gene lookup returns CDR1 SEHNR and CDR2 FQNEAQ (reference sequence). Trimming took 4 bases from V and 7 from J; bases not matched to a gene: 3. The CDR3 contains 13 residues. CDR3 nucleotide sequence: TGTGCCAGCAGCTCCGGACAGGGCCAGCCCCAGCATTTT. It encodes CASSSGQGQPQHF.

V and J are TRBV5-1 and TRBJ1-2; weak D call: TRBD1 (5 bases). The CDR3 extends over 13 amino acids. From germline, CDR1 is SGHRS and CDR2 YFSETQ. V gave up 3 bases and J gave up 5 bases, with 11 bases separating them. Here the CDR3 DNA reads TGCGCCAGCAGCTCGGGGGAGCTGTATGGCTACACCTTC. Its protein is CASSSGELYGYTF.

This clone was counted a single time. The chain links TRBV28 to TRBJ2-7; 9 bases are shared with TRBD1. J lost 7 bases, V lost 3 bases, and 10 bases had no gene match. The V gene's germline CDR1 is MDHEN and CDR2 SYDVKM. The CDR3 runs 15 residues. CDR3 coding DNA: TGTGCCAGCAGTTTGGGGACAGGGCTCCCTACGGAGCAGTACTTC. Translated, it gives CASSLGTGLPTEQYF.

This clone has a handful of counts. The genes are TRBV4-1 and TRBJ1-3; D is unresolved. Per the germline V gene, CDR1 is MGHRA and CDR2 is YSYEKL. Trimming took off 5 bases at V and 8 bases at J, with 19 bases between the two ends. The CDR3 is made up of 15 amino acids. The CDR3 DNA is TGCGCCAGCAGCTCGCGCGGCGGGCCGGCCGACACCATATATTTT. Translating gives CASSSRGGPADTIYF.

This clone was observed a handful of times. J is TRBJ1-6 and V is TRBV7-8; TRBD1 matches 7 bases. Germline V gene sequence: CDR1 SGHVS, CDR2 FQNEAQ. Losses at the gene ends were 6 bases for V and 9 bases for J; bases not matched to a gene: 11. The CDR3 runs 15 residues. CDR3 in DNA: TGTGCCAGCAGTCTCGCAGGGGGGATGGGTTCACCCCTCCACTTT. It specifies CASSLAGGMGSPLHF.

The V gene is TRBV29-1, the J gene TRBJ2-7; 10 bases are a match to TRBD1. Per the germline V gene, CDR1 is SQVTM and CDR2 is ANQGSEA. The CDR3 is 12 amino acids. V gave up 3 bases and J gave up 12 bases; unmatched junction bases: 8. CDR3 region: CSVDPTGGARYF. The CDR3 DNA is TGCAGCGTTGACCCGACAGGGGGCGCCCGGTACTTC.